This TCR beta chain was retrieved from a study of cytomegalovirus exposure and HLA in healthy donors. Points from the study as a whole: Most TCRs appeared rarely, but some public TCRs recurred in many donors. The authors confirmed in vitro that a few CMV-associated chains were specific for CMV antigens. It was reported that the classifier diagnosed cytomegalovirus status with high specificity and sensitivity in both the original and validation cohorts.

To note about this clone: The antigen remains unidentified.

Sequencing used immunoSEQ multiplex PCR; TCRdb keeps in-frame clones, though not all of them. Among tens of thousands of clones listed, more than 95% were seen once. The CDR3 length is 12 residues. The V and J ends lost 8 bases and 10 bases respectively, with 15 bases between them. Germline V gene lookup returns CDR1 LNHDA and CDR2 SQIVND (reference sequence). The sequencing sample was made of PBMCs. The gene calls are TRBV19 and TRBJ2-1; no definite D call. The receptor was derived from a man between 18 and 29 years old in good health and CMV-seronegative. This CDR3 is CASSQTVGEQFF. Here the CDR3 DNA reads TGTGCCAGTTCCCAGACTGTAGGCGAGCAGTTCTTC.